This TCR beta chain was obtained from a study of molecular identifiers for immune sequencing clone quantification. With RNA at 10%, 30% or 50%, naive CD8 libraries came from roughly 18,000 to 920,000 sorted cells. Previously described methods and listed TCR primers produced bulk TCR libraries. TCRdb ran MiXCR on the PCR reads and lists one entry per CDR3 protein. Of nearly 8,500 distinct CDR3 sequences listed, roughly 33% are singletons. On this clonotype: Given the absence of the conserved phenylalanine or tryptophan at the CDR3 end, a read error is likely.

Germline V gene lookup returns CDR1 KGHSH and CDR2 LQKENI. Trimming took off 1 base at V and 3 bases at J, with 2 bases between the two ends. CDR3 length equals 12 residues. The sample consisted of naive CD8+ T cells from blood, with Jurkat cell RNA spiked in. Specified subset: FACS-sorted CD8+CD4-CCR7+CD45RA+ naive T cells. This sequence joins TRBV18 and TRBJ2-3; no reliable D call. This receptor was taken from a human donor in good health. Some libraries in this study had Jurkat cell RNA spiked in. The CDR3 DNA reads TGTGCCAGCTCACCACAGACAGATACGCAGTATTAT. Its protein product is CASSPQTDTQYY.